The 6 T cell receptor beta chains reported below all come from one sample, sequenced in a study of shared clonotypes between healthy human individuals. Using immunoSEQ multiplex PCR, the repertoire was profiled, and TCRdb retains in-frame clones only, with some absent. Among fewer than 700,000 clones listed, about 80% were seen once. Material: PBMCs. Receptors originate from a woman in her 40s in good health. Some clones in this sample may be carry-over from other donors' samples.

This chain links TRBV7-9 with TRBJ2-1; 8 nucleotides line up with TRBD1. The germline gives CDR1 SEHNR, CDR2 FQNEAQ (reference sequence). The CDR3 covers 15 residues. Losses at the gene ends were 5 bases for V and 4 bases for J; bases not matched to a gene: 7. CDR3 protein: CASSPGQGRYNEQFF. The CDR3 DNA follows: TGTGCCAGCAGCCCCGGACAGGGCCGGTACAATGAGCAGTTCTTC.

The rearrangement uses TRBV6-5 and TRBJ1-1; D is possibly TRBD1 (6 bases). The CDR3 spans 13 residues. Trimming stripped 7 bases from V and 4 bases from J, with 13 bases between. Germline CDR1 MNHEY, CDR2 SVGAGI. Written as DNA, the CDR3 is TGTGCCAGCATCGTAGGGGGGGGCACTGAAGCTTTCTTT. Protein: CASIVGGGTEAFF.

The chain employs TRBV28 and TRBJ2-1; 11 bases agree with TRBD2. The CDR3 is 23 amino acids. Germline CDR1 is MDHEN and CDR2 is SYDVKM. The V segment lost 4 bases and the J segment 4 bases; nucleotides outside the gene matches: 27. CDR3 DNA sequence: TGTGCCAGCAGTTGGGTCCCGGGACAGGGAGACTCTAGCGGGAGGTTAGGATACAATGAGCAGTTCTTC. Encoded protein: CASSWVPGQGDSSGRLGYNEQFF.

This clone occurred many times. This rearrangement joins TRBV5-1 to TRBJ2-3; 8 positions match TRBD2. The ends lost 0 bases at V and 6 bases at J; junction bases unmatched: 12. The length of the CDR3 is 17 residues. Germline assignment: CDR1 SGHRS and CDR2 YFSETQ. The chain's CDR3 is CASSLASGGNLVDTQYF. In DNA, the CDR3 is TGCGCCAGCAGCTTGGCCAGCGGGGGTAACCTAGTGGATACGCAGTATTTT.

A note on this clone: A far larger clone differs by one base, so this is likely a read error. This chain links TRBV9 with TRBJ2-7, with 9 bases matching TRBD2. CDR1 and CDR2 from the germline V gene are SGDLS and YYNGEE. V lost 0 bases and J lost 0; bases outside the gene matches: 7. This CDR3 region has 17 residues. The CDR3 region has the DNA TGTGCCAGCAGCGTAGGGACTAGCGAGAGTAGCTCCTACGAGCAGTACTTC. This encodes CASSVGTSESSSYEQYF.

The V gene is TRBV2, the J gene TRBJ2-3; 9 bases align to TRBD2. With 1 base clipped from V and 6 bases from J, the junction kept 5 bases outside the gene matches. Germline loops: CDR1 SNHLY, CDR2 FYNNEI. The CDR3 length is 15 residues. CDR3 sequence: CASSEGRTSVDTQYF. The CDR3 DNA sequence: TGTGCCAGCAGTGAAGGCCGGACTAGCGTGGATACGCAGTATTTT.